Each of the 18 T cell receptor beta chains below was sequenced from the same sample in a study of blood T cell repertoires in COVID-19. Profiling relied on immunoSEQ multiplex PCR, and the TCRdb table lists in-frame clones only, not all of them. The table lists 62,000 or so clones, 86% of them singletons, with almost 1.5% in the top ten. The material sequenced was peripheral blood. These receptors were obtained from a woman in her sixties or seventies with acute or convalescent COVID-19.

This clone was recorded only once. The CDR3 spells CASRSGQGVNQPQHF. CDR3 sequence (DNA): TGCGCCAGCAGGTCGGGACAGGGTGTTAATCAGCCCCAGCATTTT. This chain links TRBV10-2 with TRBJ1-5; TRBD1 agrees at 9 bases. CDR1 and CDR2 (germline): WSHSY, SAAADI. This CDR3 comprises 15 residues. Trimming took 6 bases from V and 4 from J; bases not matched to a gene: 7.

The CDR3 coding sequence is TGTGCCAGCAGGAGCGGAGGGCAGAACACTGAAGCTTTCTTT. Translation gives CASRSGGQNTEAFF. This chain uses TRBV7-2 with TRBJ1-1; D not resolved. CDR3 length: 14 residues. V lost 6 bases to trimming and J lost 1 base, with 12 bases between them. Germline V gene lookup returns CDR1 SGHTA and CDR2 FQGNSA.

V and J are TRBV7-6 and TRBJ2-7, with 13 bases that match TRBD2. The CDR3 runs to 15 residues. Trimming took 4 bases from V and 5 from J; bases not matched to a gene: 5. The germline V gene has CDR1 SGHVS and CDR2 FNYEAQ. The CDR3, as DNA: TGTGCCAGCAGCTCATGGACTAGCGGGAGTAACGAGCAGTACTTC. It translates to CASSSWTSGSNEQYF.

This chain uses TRBV20-1 with TRBJ1-1, with 8 nucleotides matching TRBD1. Unmatched junction bases numbered 6, after V lost 5 bases and J lost 10 bases. The germline V gene encodes CDR1 DFQATT and CDR2 SNEGSKA (reference sequence). There are 11 residues in the CDR3. The CDR3 nucleotides read TGCAGTGCTCCACAGGGGGACAGAGCTTTCTTT. Translating gives CSAPQGDRAFF.

The chain is built from TRBV28 and TRBJ1-2; 9 nucleotides match TRBD1. Unmatched junction bases numbered 4, after V lost 9 bases and J lost 2 bases. In germline, CDR1 is MDHEN, CDR2 SYDVKM. The length of the CDR3 is 13 residues. The CDR3 protein is CASDRGSNYGYTF. The CDR3 coding sequence is TGTGCCAGTGACAGGGGGTCCAACTATGGCTACACCTTC.

The J gene is TRBJ2-1, the V gene TRBV5-6, with D tentatively TRBD2 (5 bases). The CDR3 runs 16 residues. Germline CDR1 and CDR2: SGHDT and YYEEEE. V lost 3 bases to trimming and J lost 5 bases, with 18 bases between them. The CDR3 sequence is CASSSLHGDLHNEQFF. CDR3 DNA sequence: TGTGCCAGCAGCTCGTTACACGGGGATCTGCACAATGAGCAGTTCTTC. Based on the CDR3 plus reference TRBV5-6 and TRBJ2-1, the full variable domain is DAGVTQSPTHLIKTRGQQVTLRCSPKSGHDTVSWYQQALGQGPQFIFQYYEEEERQRGNFPDRFSGHQFPNYSSELNVNALLLGDSALYLCASSSLHGDLHNEQFFGPGTRLTVL.

The genes are TRBV9 and TRBJ2-4; TRBD2 aligns across 16 bases. CDR1 SGDLS and CDR2 YYNGEE come from the germline V gene. The CDR3 is made up of 20 amino acids. Trimming removed 2 bases from V and 8 bases from J; junction bases left unmatched: 16. CDR3 coding DNA: TGTGCCAGCAGCGTGGCCGGCTTGGGACTAGCGGGAGGGATTGGTGACATTCAGTACTTC. Translating gives CASSVAGLGLAGGIGDIQYF. Based on the CDR3 plus reference TRBV9 and TRBJ2-4, the full variable domain is DSGVTQTPKHLITATGQRVTLRCSPRSGDLSVYWYQQSLDQGLQFLIQYYNGEERAKGNILERFSAQQFPDLHSELNLSSLELGDSALYFCASSVAGLGLAGGIGDIQYFGAGTRLSVL.

This clone was counted a single time. The rearrangement links TRBV30 to TRBJ2-1; the match to TRBD2 covers 10 bases. Germline-derived CDR1 and CDR2 are GTSNPN and SVGIG (reference sequence). V gave up 2 bases and J gave up 7 bases; unmatched junction bases: 11. The CDR3 is made up of 16 amino acids. As DNA, the CDR3 is TGTGCCTGGAGTCTGAGCGGGAGGGTTTTCCTAAATGAGCAGTTCTTC. Translated: CAWSLSGRVFLNEQFF.

The genes are TRBV3-1 (or the pseudogene TRBV3-2) and TRBJ2-7, with 9 bases matching TRBD2. This CDR3 spans 18 amino acids. The V and J ends lost 1 base and 2 bases, in that order; junction bases with no gene match: 12. Germline V gives CDR1 LGHDT, CDR2 YNNKEL (reference sequence). CDR3 nucleotide sequence: TGTGCCAGCAGCCAAGTAGTATCAGCGGGAGGTAGCACCTACGAGCAGTACTTC. Translated: CASSQVVSAGGSTYEQYF.

This chain joins TRBV5-4 and TRBJ2-7; a weak D match, TRBD2 (6 bases). Germline assignment: CDR1 SGHNT and CDR2 YYREEE (reference sequence). CDR3 size: 15 residues. Trimming removed 0 bases at V and 2 bases at J, with 12 bases between. The CDR3 DNA is TGTGCCAGCAGCTTGGGTCAGGGACTGACCTACGAGCAGTACTTC. Translating it yields CASSLGQGLTYEQYF.

The V gene is TRBV30, the J gene TRBJ1-2, with no clear D. V was trimmed by 2 bases and J by 4 bases, leaving 11 bases between them. CDR3 length: 13 residues. Germline CDR1 is GTSNPN and CDR2 is SVGIG (reference sequence). The CDR3 reads CAWSTETRYGYTF. CDR3 sequence (DNA): TGTGCCTGGAGTACAGAGACCCGCTATGGCTACACCTTC. The whole variable domain, filled in from reference TRBV30 and TRBJ1-2, reads SQTIHQWPATLVQPVGSPLSLECTVEGTSNPNLYWYRQAAGRGLQLLFYSVGIGQISSEVPQNLSASRPQDRQFILSSKKLLLSDSGFYLCAWSTETRYGYTFGSGTRLTVV.

The chain employs TRBV7-9 and TRBJ1-4; 9 nucleotides match TRBD1. Germline CDR1 reads SEHNR; CDR2 reads FQNEAQ (reference sequence). V lost 4 bases to trimming and J lost 7 bases; unmatched junction nucleotides: 13. CDR3 length: 17 residues. This CDR3 reads CASSSNPGQGGGEKLFF. As DNA, the CDR3 is TGTGCCAGCAGCTCCAACCCGGGACAGGGTGGAGGTGAAAAACTGTTTTTT.

This clone was seen just once. V gene TRBV11-2 combines with J gene TRBJ2-1; 9 bases align to TRBD2. Germline V CDR1 and CDR2: SGHAT, FQNNGV. The CDR3 is made up of 15 amino acids. Trimming removed 3 bases from V and 9 bases from J; junction bases left unmatched: 9. CDR3 sequence reads: CASSFSGGREGEQFF. The CDR3 DNA is TGTGCCAGCAGCTTCTCAGGCGGGAGGGAGGGTGAGCAGTTCTTC.

V gene TRBV10-3 combines with J gene TRBJ2-5; 10 bases align to TRBD1. This CDR3 has 15 residues. Germline V CDR1 and CDR2: ENHRY, SYGVKD. Trimming took 3 bases from V and 5 from J; bases not matched to a gene: 6. As DNA, the CDR3 is TGTGCCATCAGTGACCGGACAGGGGGGAGGGAGACCCAGTACTTC. Translating gives CAISDRTGGRETQYF.

This rearrangement joins TRBV6-6 to TRBJ2-5; D is unresolved. The germline V and J ends were trimmed by 0 bases and 2 bases, with 7 bases remaining between them. The V gene's germline CDR1 is MNHNY and CDR2 SVGAGI (reference sequence). The CDR3 contains 14 residues. CDR3 bases: TGTGCCAGCAGTTACTCGACTGCACAAGAGACCCAGTACTTC. It specifies CASSYSTAQETQYF.

The rearrangement uses TRBV15 and TRBJ1-4; D gene ambiguous. Germline V gives CDR1 LNHNV, CDR2 YYDKDF (reference sequence). The CDR3 is 14 residues long. V gave up 0 bases and J gave up 6 bases, with 8 bases separating them. The CDR3 coding sequence is TGTGCCACCAGCAGAGACAGGCATTATGAAAAACTGTTTTTT. Amino acid sequence: CATSRDRHYEKLFF.

The CDR3 sequence: CASGRQGNSDEQYF. CDR3 nucleotide sequence: TGTGCCAGCGGCCGACAGGGTAATAGCGACGAGCAGTACTTC. The chain has TRBV28 and TRBJ2-7; 7 positions match TRBD1. CDR3 length: 14 amino acids. V was clipped by 8 bases and J by 5 bases; unmatched bases: 12. The germline gives CDR1 MDHEN, CDR2 SYDVKM.

CDR3 DNA sequence: TGTGCCAGCAGCCCAGGTTATTATGATGGCTACACCTTC. This gives the protein CASSPGYYDGYTF. V is TRBV11-1 and J is TRBJ1-2; unclear D gene. V dropped 5 bases and J dropped 6 bases, with 13 bases sitting between them. The CDR3 extends over 13 amino acids. Germline values: CDR1 SGHAT, CDR2 FQDESV (reference sequence).